This entry is about one T cell receptor (beta chain). This entry comes from a study of blood T cell repertoires in COVID-19. The V segment lost 0 bases and the J segment 6 bases; nucleotides outside the gene matches: 6. Germline V gene sequence: CDR1 MGHRA, CDR2 YSYEKL. CDR3 length equals 15 residues. Clones were sequenced by immunoSEQ multiplex PCR, and TCRdb holds only the in-frame ones, with some missing. Among about 76,000 clones listed, about 88% were seen once. The V gene is TRBV4-1, the J gene TRBJ2-7; 9 nucleotides agree with TRBD2. This receptor was taken from a human donor in a cohort sampled during active COVID-19. The sample consisted of peripheral blood. CDR3 in DNA: TGCGCCAGCAGCCAAGACTTTAGCGGGAGCACCGAGCAGTACTTC. It codes for CASSQDFSGSTEQYF.